One T cell receptor beta chain is described in this entry. The target antigen is unknown. The planned depth of sequencing spanned 1 in 200,000 to 1 in 1 million T cells. Sequencing was performed with immunoSEQ multiplex PCR; in TCRdb, only in-frame clones are kept and a portion is missing. The sample carries approximately 140,000 clones, 75% to 95% recorded once. These data belong to a study of cytotoxic CD8 clonotypes in ibrutinib-treated CLL. Study conclusions and caveats: Sustained-remission patients were sampled at different times than progressing patients were.

This CDR3 is built from 18 residues. Germline CDR1 and CDR2: ENHRY and SYGVKD. V gave up 3 bases and J gave up 4 bases, with 22 bases separating them. V and J are TRBV10-3 and TRBJ2-1; tentatively, D is TRBD2 (6 bases). Sequenced material: PBMCs, taken after 12 months of ibrutinib treatment. This clonotype was obtained from a human donor with chronic lymphocytic leukemia. The CDR3 here is CAISDLGRREGPYNEQFF. The CDR3 region has the DNA TGTGCCATCAGTGACCTGGGACGGAGGGAAGGCCCTTACAATGAGCAGTTCTTC.